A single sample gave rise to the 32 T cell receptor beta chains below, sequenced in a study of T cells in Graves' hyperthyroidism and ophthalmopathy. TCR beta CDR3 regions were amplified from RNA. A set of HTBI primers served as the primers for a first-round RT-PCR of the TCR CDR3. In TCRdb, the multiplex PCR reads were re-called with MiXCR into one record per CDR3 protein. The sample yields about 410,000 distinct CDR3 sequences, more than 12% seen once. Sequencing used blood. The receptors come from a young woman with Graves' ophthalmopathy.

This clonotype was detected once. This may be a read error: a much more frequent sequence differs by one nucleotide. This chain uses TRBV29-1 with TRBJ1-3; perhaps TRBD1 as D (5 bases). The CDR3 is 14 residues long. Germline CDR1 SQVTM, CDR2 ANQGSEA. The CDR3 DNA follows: TGCAGCGTTGAACGGGGGACCTCTAGAAACACCATATATTTT. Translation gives CSVERGTSRNTIYF.

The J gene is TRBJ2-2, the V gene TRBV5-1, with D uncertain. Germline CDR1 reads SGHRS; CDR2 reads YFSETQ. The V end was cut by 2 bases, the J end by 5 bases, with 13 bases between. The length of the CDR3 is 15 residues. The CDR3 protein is CASSFLGFMTGELFF. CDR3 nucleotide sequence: TGCGCCAGCAGCTTTCTGGGGTTTATGACCGGGGAGCTGTTTTTT.

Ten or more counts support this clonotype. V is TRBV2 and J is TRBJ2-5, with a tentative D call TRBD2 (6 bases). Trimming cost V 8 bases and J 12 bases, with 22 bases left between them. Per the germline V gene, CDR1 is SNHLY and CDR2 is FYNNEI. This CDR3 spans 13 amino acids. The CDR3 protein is CASGGAPQGFKYF. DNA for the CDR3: TGTGCCAGCGGAGGGGCCCCGCAGGGCTTTAAGTACTTC.

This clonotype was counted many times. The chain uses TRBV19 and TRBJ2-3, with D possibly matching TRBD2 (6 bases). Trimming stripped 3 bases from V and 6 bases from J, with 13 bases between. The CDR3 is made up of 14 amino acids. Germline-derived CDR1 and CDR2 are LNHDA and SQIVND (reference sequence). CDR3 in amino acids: CASSIGTEGDTQYF. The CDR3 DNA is TGTGCCAGTAGTATCGGGACGGAGGGTGATACGCAGTATTTT.

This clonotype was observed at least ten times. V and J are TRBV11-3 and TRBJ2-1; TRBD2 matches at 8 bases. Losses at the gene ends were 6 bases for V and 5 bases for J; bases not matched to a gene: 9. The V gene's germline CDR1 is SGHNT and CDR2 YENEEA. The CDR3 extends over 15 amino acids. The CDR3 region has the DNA TGTGCCAGCAGGCCGGGCGGGGGGCTAGACAATGAGCAGTTCTTC. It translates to CASRPGGGLDNEQFF.

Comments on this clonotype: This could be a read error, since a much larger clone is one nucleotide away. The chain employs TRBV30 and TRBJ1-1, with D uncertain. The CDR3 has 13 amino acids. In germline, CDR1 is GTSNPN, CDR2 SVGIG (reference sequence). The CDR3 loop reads CAWSVFGYTGAFF. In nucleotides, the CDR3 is TGTGCCTGGAGTGTTTTCGGGTACACTGGAGCTTTCTTT.

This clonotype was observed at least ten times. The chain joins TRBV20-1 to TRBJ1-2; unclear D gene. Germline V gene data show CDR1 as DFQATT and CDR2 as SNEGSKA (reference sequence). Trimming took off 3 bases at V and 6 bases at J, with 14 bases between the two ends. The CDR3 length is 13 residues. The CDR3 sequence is CSASSKQAHGYTF. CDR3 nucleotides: TGCAGTGCTAGTAGTAAGCAGGCCCATGGCTACACCTTC.

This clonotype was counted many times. The CDR3 region has the DNA TGTGCCAGCAGTGAACTGATGGGAACCTTTTTCGGGAGTGAGGAGACCCAGTACTTC. Translated, it gives CASSELMGTFFGSEETQYF. This chain links TRBV6-1 with TRBJ2-5, with D maybe TRBD2 (6 bases). This CDR3 is built from 19 residues. Germline assignment: CDR1 MNHNS and CDR2 SASEGT. Between the trimmed V and J ends, which lost 2 bases and 5 bases, there was a span of 27 bases.

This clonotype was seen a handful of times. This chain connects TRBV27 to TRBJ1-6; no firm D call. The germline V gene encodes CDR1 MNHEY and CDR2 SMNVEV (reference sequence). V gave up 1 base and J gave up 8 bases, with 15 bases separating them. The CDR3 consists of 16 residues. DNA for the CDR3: TGTGCCAGCAGTTTATTGCCATGGGGTATGGATTCACCCCTCCACTTT. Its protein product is CASSLLPWGMDSPLHF.

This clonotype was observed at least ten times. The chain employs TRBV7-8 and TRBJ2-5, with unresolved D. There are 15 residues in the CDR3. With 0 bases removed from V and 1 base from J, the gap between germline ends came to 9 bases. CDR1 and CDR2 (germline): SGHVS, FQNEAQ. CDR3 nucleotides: TGTGCCAGCAGCTTAGCTCGGCAGACCCAAGAGACCCAGTACTTC. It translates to CASSLARQTQETQYF.

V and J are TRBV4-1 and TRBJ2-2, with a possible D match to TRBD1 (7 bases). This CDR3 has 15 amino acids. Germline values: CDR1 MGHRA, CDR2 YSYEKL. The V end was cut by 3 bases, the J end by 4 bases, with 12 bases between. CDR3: CASSQAQGGTGELFF. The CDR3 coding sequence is TGCGCCAGCAGCCAGGCTCAGGGGGGCACCGGGGAGCTGTTTTTT.

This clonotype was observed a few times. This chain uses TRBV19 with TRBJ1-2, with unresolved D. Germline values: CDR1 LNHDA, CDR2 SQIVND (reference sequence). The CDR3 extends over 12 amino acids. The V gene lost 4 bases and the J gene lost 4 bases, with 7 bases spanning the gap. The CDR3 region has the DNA TGTGCCAGTAGTAAGCGAGCCTATGGCTACACCTTC. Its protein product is CASSKRAYGYTF.

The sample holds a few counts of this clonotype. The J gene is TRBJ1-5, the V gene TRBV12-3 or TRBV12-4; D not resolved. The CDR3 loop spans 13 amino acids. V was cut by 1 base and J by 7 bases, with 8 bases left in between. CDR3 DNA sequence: TGTGCCAGCAGTTTAGGAGTTCAGCAGCCCCAGCATTTT. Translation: CASSLGVQQPQHF.

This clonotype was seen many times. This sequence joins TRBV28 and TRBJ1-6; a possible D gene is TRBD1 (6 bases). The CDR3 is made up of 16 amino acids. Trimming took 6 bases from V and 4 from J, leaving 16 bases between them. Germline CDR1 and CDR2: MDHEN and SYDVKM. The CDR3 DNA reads TGTGCCAGCAGGTTCGTAGGGACACTTTATAATTCACCCCTCCACTTT. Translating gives CASRFVGTLYNSPLHF.

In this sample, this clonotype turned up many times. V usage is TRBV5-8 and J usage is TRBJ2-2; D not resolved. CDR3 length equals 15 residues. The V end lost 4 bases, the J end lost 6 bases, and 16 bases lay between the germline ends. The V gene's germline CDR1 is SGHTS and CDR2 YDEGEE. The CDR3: CASSPGIGKPGELFF. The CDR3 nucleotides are TGTGCCAGCAGCCCTGGTATAGGGAAACCCGGGGAGCTGTTTTTT. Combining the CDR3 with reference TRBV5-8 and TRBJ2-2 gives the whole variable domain EAGVTQSPTHLIKTRGQQATLRCSPISGHTSVYWYQQALGLGLQFLLWYDEGEERNRGNFPPRFSGRQFPNYSSELNVNALELEDSALYLCASSPGIGKPGELFFGEGSRLTVL.

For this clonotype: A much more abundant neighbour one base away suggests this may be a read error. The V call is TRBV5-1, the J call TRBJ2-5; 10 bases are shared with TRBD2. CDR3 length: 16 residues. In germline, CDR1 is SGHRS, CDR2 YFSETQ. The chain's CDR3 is CASSSSGGAVRETRYF. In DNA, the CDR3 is TGCGCCAGCAGCTCAAGCGGGGGGGCCGTTCGAGAGACCCGGTACTTC.

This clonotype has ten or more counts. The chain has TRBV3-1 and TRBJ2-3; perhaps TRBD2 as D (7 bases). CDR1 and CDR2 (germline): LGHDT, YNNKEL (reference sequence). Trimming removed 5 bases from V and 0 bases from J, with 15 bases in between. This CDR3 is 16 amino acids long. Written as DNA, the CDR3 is TGTGCCAGCAGCTGGGGGGGCGGGGACAGCACAGATACGCAGTATTTT. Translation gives CASSWGGGDSTDTQYF.

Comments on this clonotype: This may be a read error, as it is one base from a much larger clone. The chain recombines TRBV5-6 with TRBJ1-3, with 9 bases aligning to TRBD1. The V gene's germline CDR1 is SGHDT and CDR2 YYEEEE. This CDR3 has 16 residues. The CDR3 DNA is TGTGCCAGCAGCTATGGACAGGGGAAGTCTGGAAACACCACATATTTT. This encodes CASSYGQGKSGNTTYF.

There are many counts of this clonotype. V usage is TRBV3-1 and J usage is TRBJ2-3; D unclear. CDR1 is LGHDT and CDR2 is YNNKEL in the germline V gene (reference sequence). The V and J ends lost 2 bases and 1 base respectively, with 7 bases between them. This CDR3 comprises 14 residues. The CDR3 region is CASSQFLRTDTQYF. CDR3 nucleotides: TGTGCCAGCAGCCAATTCTTACGCACAGATACGCAGTATTTT.

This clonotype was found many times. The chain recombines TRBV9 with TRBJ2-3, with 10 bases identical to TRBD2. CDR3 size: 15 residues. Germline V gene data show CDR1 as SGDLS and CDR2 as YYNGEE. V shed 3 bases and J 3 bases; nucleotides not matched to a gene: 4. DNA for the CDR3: TGTGCCAGCAGCGCCAGCGGGGGGGCGACAGATACGCAGTATTTT. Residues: CASSASGGATDTQYF. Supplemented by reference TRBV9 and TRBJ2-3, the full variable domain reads DSGVTQTPKHLITATGQRVTLRCSPRSGDLSVYWYQQSLDQGLQFLIQYYNGEERAKGNILERFSAQQFPDLHSELNLSSLELGDSALYFCASSASGGATDTQYFGPGTRLTVL.

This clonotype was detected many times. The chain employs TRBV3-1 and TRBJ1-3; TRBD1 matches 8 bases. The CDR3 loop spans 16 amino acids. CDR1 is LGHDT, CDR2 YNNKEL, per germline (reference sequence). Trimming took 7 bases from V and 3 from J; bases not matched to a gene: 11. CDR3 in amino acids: CASTPSGRGHGNTIYF. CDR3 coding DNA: TGTGCCAGCACCCCGAGTGGCAGGGGGCATGGAAACACCATATATTTT.

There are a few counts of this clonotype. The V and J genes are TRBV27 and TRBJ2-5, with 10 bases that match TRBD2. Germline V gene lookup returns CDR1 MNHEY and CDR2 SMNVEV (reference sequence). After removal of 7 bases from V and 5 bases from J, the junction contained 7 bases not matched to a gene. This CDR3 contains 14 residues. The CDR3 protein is CASTKAGGRETQYF. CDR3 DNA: TGTGCCAGCACGAAAGCGGGGGGGCGGGAGACCCAGTACTTC.

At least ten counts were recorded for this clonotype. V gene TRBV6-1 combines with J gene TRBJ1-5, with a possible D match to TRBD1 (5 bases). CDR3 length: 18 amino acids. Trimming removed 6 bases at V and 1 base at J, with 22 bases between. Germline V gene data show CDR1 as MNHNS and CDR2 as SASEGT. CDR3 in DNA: TGTGCCAGCAGGGATGACAGCGTGATGTTTGGAAGCAATCAGCCCCAGCATTTT. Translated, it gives CASRDDSVMFGSNQPQHF.

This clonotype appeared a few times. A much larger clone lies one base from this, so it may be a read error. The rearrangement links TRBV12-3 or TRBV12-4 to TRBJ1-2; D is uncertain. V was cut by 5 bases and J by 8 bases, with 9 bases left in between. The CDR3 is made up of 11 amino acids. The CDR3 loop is CASSPGFGYTF. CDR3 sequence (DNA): TGTGCCAGCAGTCCCGGGTTCGGCTACACCTTC.

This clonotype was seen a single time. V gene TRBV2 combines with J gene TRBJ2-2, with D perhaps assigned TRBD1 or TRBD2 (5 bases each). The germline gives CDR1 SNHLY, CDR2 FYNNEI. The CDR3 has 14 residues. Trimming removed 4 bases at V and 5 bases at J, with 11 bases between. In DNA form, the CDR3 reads TGTGCCAGCAGTGTTCGAGGGGTGACCGGGGAGCTGTTTTTT. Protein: CASSVRGVTGELFF.

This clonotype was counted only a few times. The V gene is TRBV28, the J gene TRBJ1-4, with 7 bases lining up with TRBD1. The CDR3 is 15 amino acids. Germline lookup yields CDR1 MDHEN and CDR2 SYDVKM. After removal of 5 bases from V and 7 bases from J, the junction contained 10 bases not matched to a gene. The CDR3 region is CASSGYRGGGEKLFF. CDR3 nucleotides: TGTGCCAGCAGTGGGTACAGGGGCGGCGGTGAAAAACTGTTTTTT.

The CDR3, as DNA: TGTGCCAGCAGTTACTCGATCATGTCGAACACTGAAGCTTTCTTT. It is translated as CASSYSIMSNTEAFF. The J gene is TRBJ1-1, the V gene TRBV6-6; D not certain. V lost 0 bases and J 1 base, leaving 9 bases between the germline ends. The CDR3 is 15 residues long. The germline CDR1 and CDR2 sequences are MNHNY and SVGAGI (reference sequence).

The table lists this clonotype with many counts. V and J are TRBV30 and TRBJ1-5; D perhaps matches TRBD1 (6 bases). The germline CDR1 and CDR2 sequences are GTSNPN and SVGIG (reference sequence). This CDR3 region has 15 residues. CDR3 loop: CFVLSREGGSQPQHF. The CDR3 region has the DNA TGTTTCGTTTTATCTAGGGAAGGGGGAAGTCAGCCCCAGCATTTT.

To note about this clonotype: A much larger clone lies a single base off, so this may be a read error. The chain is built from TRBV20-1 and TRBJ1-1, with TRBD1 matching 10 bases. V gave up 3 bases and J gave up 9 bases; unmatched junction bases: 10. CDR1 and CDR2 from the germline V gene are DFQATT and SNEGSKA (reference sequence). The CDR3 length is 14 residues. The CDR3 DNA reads TGCAGTGCTAGTAGACAGGGGGCGCGGGTTCAAGCTTTCTTT. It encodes CSASRQGARVQAFF.

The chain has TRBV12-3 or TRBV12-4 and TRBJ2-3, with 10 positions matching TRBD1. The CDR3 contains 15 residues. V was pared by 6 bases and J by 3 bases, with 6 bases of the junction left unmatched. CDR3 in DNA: TGTGCCAGCAGGGCGGGGGACAGGGGAACAGATACGCAGTATTTT. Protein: CASRAGDRGTDTQYF.

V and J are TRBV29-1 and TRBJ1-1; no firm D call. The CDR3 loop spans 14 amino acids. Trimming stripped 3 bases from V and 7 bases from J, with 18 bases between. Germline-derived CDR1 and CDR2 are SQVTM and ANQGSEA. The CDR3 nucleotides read TGCAGCGTTGACGTAGGTGGGAGCCCAGGTGAAGCTTTCTTT. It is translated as CSVDVGGSPGEAFF.

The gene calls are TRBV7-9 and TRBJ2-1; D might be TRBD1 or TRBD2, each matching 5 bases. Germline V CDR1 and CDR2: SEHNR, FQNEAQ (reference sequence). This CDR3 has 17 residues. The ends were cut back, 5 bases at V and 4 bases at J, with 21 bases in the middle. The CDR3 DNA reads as TGTGCCAGCAGCACAAGCCGGGACCCTGGCATATACAATGAGCAGTTCTTC. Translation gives CASSTSRDPGIYNEQFF.